The rows below give T cell receptor beta chains drawn from one sample of a study of T cell repertoires in cytomegalovirus infection. TCRdb reprocessed the reads via MiXCR and lists one record per CDR3 protein. The data contain 290,000 or so distinct CDR3 sequences, about 9.2% of them singletons. The material sequenced was PBMCs. The receptors were sampled from a human donor in good health (CMV status not recorded). Some clones in this sample may be carry-over from other donors' samples. Both conserved end residues are part of each CDR3. A D gene is named only where the DNA matches it firmly. Each size is once, few, many or a size class.

d_gene	v_gene	abundance	j_gene	CDR3aa	CDR3nt
-	TRBV12-5	many	TRBJ1-1	CASGLSQSEAFF	TGTGCTAGTGGTTTGTCCCAGAGTGAAGCTTTCTTT
-	TRBV4-2	many	TRBJ1-2	CASSQGNYGYTF	TGTGCCAGCAGCCAAGGAAACTATGGCTACACCTTC
-	TRBV29-1	once	TRBJ1-1	CSVARKTNTEAFF	TGCAGCGTAGCCAGGAAGACGAACACTGAAGCTTTCTTT
TRBD1	TRBV18	many	TRBJ2-6	CASSPPGQGRSGANVLTF	TGTGCCAGCTCACCCCCGGGACAGGGCCGCTCTGGGGCCAACGTCCTGACTTTC
-	TRBV7-2	many	TRBJ1-2	CASSLAGEKYKGYTF	TGTGCCAGCAGCTTAGCGGGGGAAAAATATAAAGGCTACACCTTC
TRBD1	TRBV2	once	TRBJ2-5	CATGQGVTPGYQETQYF	TGTGCCACCGGACAGGGGGTCACTCCGGGGTACCAAGAGACCCAGTACTTC
TRBD2	TRBV6-5	many	TRBJ2-7	CASSYSRTSGGQGEQYF	TGTGCCAGCAGTTATTCGAGGACTAGCGGGGGCCAGGGCGAGCAGTACTTC
-	TRBV6-2/TRBV6-3	many	TRBJ2-2	CATKRNTGELFF	TGTGCCACCAAAAGGAACACCGGGGAGCTGTTTTTT
-	TRBV14	many	TRBJ1-2	CASSHRSTRDGGYYGYTF	TGTGCCAGCAGCCACCGGTCAACTCGGGACGGAGGATACTATGGCTACACCTTC
-	TRBV7-3	many	TRBJ2-3	CASSTGQRTDTQYF	TGTGCCAGCAGCACAGGACAGCGCACAGATACGCAGTATTTT
TRBD2	TRBV7-2	many	TRBJ2-5	CASSVGLAGGETQYF	TGTGCCAGCAGCGTGGGACTAGCGGGGGGGGAGACCCAGTACTTC
-	TRBV7-2	many	TRBJ2-6	CASRPPGAGANVLTF	TGTGCCAGCAGACCGCCAGGGGCCGGGGCCAACGTCCTGACTTTC
TRBD2	TRBV7-7	many	TRBJ2-5	CASSFKAGGGETQYF	TGTGCTAGCAGCTTCAAAGCGGGGGGAGGAGAGACCCAGTACTTC
TRBD1	TRBV6-2/TRBV6-3	many	TRBJ1-6	CASTAGTGASNSPLHF	TGTGCCAGCACTGCCGGGACAGGGGCTTCTAATTCACCCCTCCACTTT